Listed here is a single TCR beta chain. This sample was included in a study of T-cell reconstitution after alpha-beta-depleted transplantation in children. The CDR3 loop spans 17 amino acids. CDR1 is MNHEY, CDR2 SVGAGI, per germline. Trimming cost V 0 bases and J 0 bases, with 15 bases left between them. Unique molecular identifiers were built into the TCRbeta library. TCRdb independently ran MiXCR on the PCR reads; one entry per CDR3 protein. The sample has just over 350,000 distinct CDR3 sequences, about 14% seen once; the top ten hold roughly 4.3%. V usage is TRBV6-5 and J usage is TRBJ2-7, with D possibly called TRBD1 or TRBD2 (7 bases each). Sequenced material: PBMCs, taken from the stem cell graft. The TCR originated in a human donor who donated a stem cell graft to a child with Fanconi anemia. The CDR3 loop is CASSYSRGGRSSYEQYF. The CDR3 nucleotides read TGTGCCAGCAGTTACTCCAGGGGGGGCCGAAGCTCCTACGAGCAGTACTTC.